This is a list of T cell receptor beta chains from one sample in a study of T cell responses to AZD1222 COVID-19 vaccine. Using immunoSEQ multiplex PCR, the repertoire was profiled, and TCRdb retains in-frame clones only, with some absent. The sample yields under 140,000 clones, 87% seen once. This specimen consisted of peripheral blood, obtained on day 0 of AZD1222 vaccination. The receptors here all came from an adult in good health. Both conserved end residues are part of each CDR3. A D gene is named only where the DNA matches it firmly. The size field is filled for only some rows; it gives once, few, many or a size class.

D gene	clone size	J gene	CDR3 length	V gene	CDR3 DNA	CDR3 protein
.	.	TRBJ2-7	14	TRBV7-9	TGTGCCAGCAGCCCCCGGGGACGCCACTACGAGCAGTACTTC	CASSPRGRHYEQYF
.	.	TRBJ1-5	13	TRBV6-1	TGTGCCAGCAGTGAAGGGGCTCCCTTGCCCCAGCATTTT	CASSEGAPLPQHF
.	.	TRBJ2-4	15	TRBV5-1	TGCGCCAGCAGCCTAGGACAGGGAGGGCAAAACATTCAGTACTTC	CASSLGQGGQNIQYF
.	.	TRBJ1-3	16	TRBV4-2	TGTGCCAGCAGCCAAGATGGGGCGGGAGCTGGAAACACCATATATTTT	CASSQDGAGAGNTIYF
TRBD1	once	TRBJ1-1	15	TRBV28	TGTGCCAGCAGTTTAGGGGGGACAGGGGGCACTGAAGCTTTCTTT	CASSLGGTGGTEAFF
.	.	TRBJ1-1	12	TRBV5-1	TGCGCCAGCAGCTTAACCCGGATAGAAGCTTTCTTT	CASSLTRIEAFF
.	.	TRBJ2-1	16	TRBV19	TGTGCCAGTAGTACCCCCGGCCTAGCTGTAGGCAATGAGCAGTTCTTC	CASSTPGLAVGNEQFF
.	.	TRBJ2-3	14	TRBV7-3	TGTGCCAGCAGCTCTCCTGAAGAATCAAATACGCAGTATTTT	CASSSPEESNTQYF
.	.	TRBJ1-1	19	TRBV18	TGTGCCAGCTCACCGTCCCCGCGTGGGGCTGGGGGCATGAACACTGAAGCTTTCTTT	CASSPSPRGAGGMNTEAFF
.	.	TRBJ1-6	17	TRBV15	TGTGCCACCAGCAGAGGGGAGTGGAGTTCCTATAATTCACCCCTCCACTTT	CATSRGEWSSYNSPLHF
.	.	TRBJ1-6	14	TRBV5-5	TGTGCCAGCAGCCCGGGGCACGTTAATTCACCCCTCCACTTT	CASSPGHVNSPLHF
TRBD2	.	TRBJ2-7	16	TRBV28	TGTGCCAGCAGTCCTTGGACTAGCGGGGGGGCGAACGAGCAGTACTTC	CASSPWTSGGANEQYF
TRBD1	few	TRBJ2-5	15	TRBV6-2/TRBV6-3	TGTGCCAGCAGTTACCCTGGACAGGGGTGGGAGACCCAGTACTTC	CASSYPGQGWETQYF
.	.	TRBJ2-7	16	TRBV5-4	TGTGCCAGCAGCCCCCCCACCGGGACGAGTTCCTACGAGCAGTACTTC	CASSPPTGTSSYEQYF
.	.	TRBJ2-2	17	TRBV7-9	TGTGCCAGCAGCTTCCCTGAGGAGGGATTCAACACCGGGGAGCTGTTTTTT	CASSFPEEGFNTGELFF
.	.	TRBJ1-5	13	TRBV4-3	TGCGCCAGCAGCCAAGGCCGCGTTCAGCCCCAGCATTTT	CASSQGRVQPQHF
.	.	TRBJ2-7	17	TRBV21-1	TGTGCCAGCAGCACCCGCTCCGAACGAGCCCGCTCCTACGAGCAGTACTTC	CASSTRSERARSYEQYF
.	.	TRBJ1-5	13	TRBV24-1	TGTGCCACCAGCGACGGACTGAATCAGCCCCAGCATTTT	CATSDGLNQPQHF
.	.	TRBJ1-2	15	TRBV4-1	TGCGCCAGCAGCCAAGGGAACAGGGCTAACTATGGCTACACCTTC	CASSQGNRANYGYTF
.	.	TRBJ1-4	14	TRBV19	TGTGCCAGTAGGTCAAGAGCAACTAATGAAAAACTGTTTTTT	CASRSRATNEKLFF
.	.	TRBJ1-1	16	TRBV3-1/TRBV3-2	TGTGCCAGCAGCCCGGTCCCTCAGGGAGTCAACACTGAAGCTTTCTTT	CASSPVPQGVNTEAFF
TRBD2	.	TRBJ2-3	15	TRBV18	TGTGCCAGCTCACCGACGGGGGGGGGCACAGATACGCAGTATTTT	CASSPTGGGTDTQYF
.	.	TRBJ1-3	15	TRBV7-2	TGTGCCAGCAGCCCTGGGGGCTCCTCTGGAAACACCATATATTTT	CASSPGGSSGNTIYF
TRBD2	.	TRBJ2-1	14	TRBV6-5	TGTGCCAGCAGTCCCCGACTAGCGGAGAATGAGCAGTTCTTC	CASSPRLAENEQFF
.	.	TRBJ1-4	12	TRBV7-2	TGTGCCAGCAGCTTAATTTATGAAAAACTGTTTTTT	CASSLIYEKLFF
TRBD2	.	TRBJ2-7	14	TRBV29-1	TGCAGCGTTGTCCCTAGCGGGAATCAAGGGGTGCAGTACTTC	CSVVPSGNQGVQYF
.	.	TRBJ1-5	12	TRBV10-1	TGCGCCAGCAGTACTATAGGGCAGCCCCAGCATTTT	CASSTIGQPQHF
TRBD1	.	TRBJ2-1	13	TRBV6-1	TGTGCCAGCAGTGAGACAGGGACGCTACATAAGTTCTTC	CASSETGTLHKFF
.	.	TRBJ2-7	17	TRBV7-2	TGTGCCAGCAGCTCCCACCCAACCGGGACTCGCTCCTACGAGCAGTACTTC	CASSSHPTGTRSYEQYF